The rows below give T cell receptor beta chains drawn from one sample of a study of blood T cell repertoires in COVID-19. TCRdb's table, derived via immunoSEQ multiplex PCR, lists solely in-frame clones and lacks some. The sample lists 40,000 to 50,000 clones; 65% to 80% were seen once. Specimen: peripheral blood. All receptors derive from a man in his 70s with acute or convalescent COVID-19. Both conserved end residues are part of each CDR3. D genes are given only for firm matches. Expanded clones get a size class; other rows say once, few or many, or leave the size out.

>NA|TRBD1|TRBV6-5|TRBJ1-6
TGTGCCAGCAGGCCGACAGGGGATAATTCACCCCTCCACTTT
CASRPTGDNSPLHF
>once|NA|TRBV30|TRBJ1-2
TGTGCCTGGAGTGGACAAGACATATACGGCTACACCTTC
CAWSGQDIYGYTF
>NA|NA|TRBV6-1|TRBJ1-4
TGTGCCAGCAGTGAGTTCCAGGGGAACAATGAAAAACTGTTTTTT
CASSEFQGNNEKLFF
>NA|TRBD2|TRBV2|TRBJ2-1
TGTGCCAGCAGTGACCTAGCGGGGGCCTACAATGAGCAGTTCTTC
CASSDLAGAYNEQFF
>few|TRBD1|TRBV5-4|TRBJ1-2
TGTGCCAGCAGCTTTACGGACAGGGCTGGCTACACCTTC
CASSFTDRAGYTF
>NA|TRBD2|TRBV7-9|TRBJ2-3
TGTGCCAGCAGCAAAGGGACTAGCGAAGATACGCAGTATTTT
CASSKGTSEDTQYF
>NA|NA|TRBV7-2|TRBJ1-1
TGTGCCAGCAGCTTCGGGGTTTCCACTGAAGCTTTCTTT
CASSFGVSTEAFF
>NA|NA|TRBV29-1|TRBJ1-2
TGCAGCGTTGAAAGATGGGGGGGTAACTATGGCTACACCTTC
CSVERWGGNYGYTF
>NA|NA|TRBV30|TRBJ2-1
TGTGCCTGGAGTCAGACTACCCCCAATGAGCAGTTCTTC
CAWSQTTPNEQFF
>NA|NA|TRBV12-2|TRBJ2-1
TGTGCAAGTCGCGCCCATAGCGGGAGGCAAAATGAGCAGTTCTTC
CASRAHSGRQNEQFF
>NA|NA|TRBV4-1|TRBJ2-7
TGCGCCAGCAGCCAGGGTACAGGGACCTCCTACGAGCAGTACTTC
CASSQGTGTSYEQYF
>NA|TRBD2|TRBV14|TRBJ2-5
TGTGCCAGCAGCCAACTAGCGGGAGTATGGGAGACCCAGTACTTC
CASSQLAGVWETQYF
>few|NA|TRBV28|TRBJ1-2
TGTGCCAGCAGTTCTACCGGGTTTGGTGGCTACACCTTC
CASSSTGFGGYTF
>NA|NA|TRBV25-1|TRBJ1-3
TGTGCCAGCAGTGCACAGGGTCAAGGAAACACCATATATTTT
CASSAQGQGNTIYF
>NA|NA|TRBV11-3|TRBJ1-1
TGTGCCAGCAGCTTAGTAGGGGTAGGGGCTGAAGCTTTCTTT
CASSLVGVGAEAFF